This TCR beta chain is from a study of PD-1 blockade in classical Hodgkin lymphoma. On this clone: Its antigen is unknown.

Time point noted: cycle 4 day 1 (C4D1), after five to seven weeks of nivolumab. Autologous stem cell transplantation was followed by relapse in every patient, and brentuximab vedotin exposure varied. The study purified CD4+ T cells from thawed PBMCs using magnetic negative selection. The method was immunoSEQ multiplex PCR; TCRdb's version includes in-frame clones alone and lacks a portion of them. The repertoire holds tens of thousands of clones, with around three quarters as singletons. V was trimmed by 5 bases and J by 3 bases, leaving 13 bases between them. From germline, CDR1 is SNHLY and CDR2 FYNNEI. CDR3 length equals 14 residues. Study-level findings and limits: Only CD4+ TCR diversity, not CD8+, had risen significantly by C4D1.

This specimen was CD4+ T cells from blood, taken before the fourth cycle of nivolumab. The chain combines TRBV2 with TRBJ1-1, with a tentative D call TRBD1 (6 bases). This TCR came from a human donor with classical Hodgkin lymphoma. CDR3 region: CASSLTGTDTEAFF. The CDR3 DNA sequence: TGTGCCAGCAGTCTCACAGGGACCGACACTGAAGCTTTCTTT.